These 21 T cell receptor beta chains were sequenced from one sample in a study of beta chain features in type 1 diabetes. Notes on the study in general: A moderate, significant TCRB CDR3 shortening appeared in type 1 diabetes across four CD4+ subsets.

For these receptors, no antigen is known. Expressed TCRB transcripts were sequenced, since all the RNA that had been isolated was reverse transcribed. Generated by immunoSEQ multiplex PCR, the TCRdb table keeps only in-frame clones and is missing some. Of over 600,000 clones listed, around 11% are singletons. The sample comprised naive CD4+ T cells from blood. Receptors were obtained from a man aged 25 to 40 with type 1 diabetes.

The CDR3 loop reads CASSAGTGGLTNEKLFF. In DNA, the CDR3 is TGTGCCAGCAGCGCAGGGACAGGGGGATTGACTAATGAAAAACTGTTTTTT. This sequence joins TRBV5-6 and TRBJ1-4; 11 bases are a match to TRBD1. V was pared by 4 bases and J by 2 bases, with 7 bases of the junction left unmatched. The germline CDR1 and CDR2 sequences are SGHDT and YYEEEE. The CDR3 runs to 17 residues.

This clone showed up just a few times. This chain links TRBV25-1 with TRBJ1-3, with D hard to call. The CDR3 sequence is 14 residues long. Germline loops: CDR1 MGHDK, CDR2 SYGVNS. Deletions cut 3 bases from V and 0 bases from J, with 6 bases between. The CDR3 spells CASSDGRSGNTIYF. As DNA, the CDR3 is TGTGCCAGCAGTGACGGACGCTCTGGAAACACCATATATTTT.

The gene calls are TRBV30 and TRBJ2-1, with a possible D match to TRBD2 (5 bases). V was cut by 3 bases and J by 4 bases, with 10 bases left in between. CDR1 is GTSNPN, CDR2 SVGIG, per germline (reference sequence). This CDR3 region has 13 residues. CDR3 amino acids: CAWRGASYNEQFF. The CDR3 coding sequence is TGTGCCTGGAGGGGAGCATCATACAATGAGCAGTTCTTC.

In this sample, this clone turned up once. Other DNA sequences of this sample code for an identical CDR3. V is TRBV7-3 and J is TRBJ1-1, with D hard to call. Trimming stripped 3 bases from V and 3 bases from J, with 8 bases between. This CDR3 contains 13 residues. The germline V gene encodes CDR1 SGHTA and CDR2 FQGTGA. CDR3 sequence reads: CASSLVRDTEAFF. The CDR3 DNA follows: TGTGCCAGCAGCTTGGTCAGAGACACTGAAGCTTTCTTT.

The chain recombines TRBV4-2 with TRBJ2-3, with D perhaps being TRBD1 or TRBD2 (5 bases each). Per germline, CDR1 LGHNA and CDR2 YNFKEQ. Trimming stripped 0 bases from V and 2 bases from J, with 12 bases between. This CDR3 is built from 16 residues. The CDR3 DNA follows: TGTGCCAGCAGCCAAGAGGGGGTGTCTTACACAGATACGCAGTATTTT. It yields the protein CASSQEGVSYTDTQYF.

V and J are TRBV11-2 and TRBJ2-7; 8 bases match TRBD1. The germline gives CDR1 SGHAT, CDR2 FQNNGV. After removal of 8 bases from V and 3 bases from J, the junction contained 6 bases not matched to a gene. This CDR3 region has 13 residues. The CDR3 loop reads CASQGARIYEQYF. The CDR3 nucleotides read TGTGCCAGCCAGGGGGCTAGGATCTACGAGCAGTACTTC. The full variable domain, with the rest looked up from reference TRBV11-2 and TRBJ2-7, is EAGVAQSPRYKIIEKRQSVAFWCNPISGHATLYWYQQILGQGPKLLIQFQNNGVVDDSQLPKDRFSAERLKGVDSTLKIQPAKLEDSAVYLCASQGARIYEQYFGPGTRLTVT.

This clone was found a few times. V usage is TRBV27 and J usage is TRBJ1-2; 7 nucleotides agree with TRBD1. CDR1 and CDR2 from the germline V gene are MNHEY and SMNVEV (reference sequence). J gave up 3 bases and V 0 bases, and 7 bases lay outside the gene matches. This CDR3 is 16 amino acids long. CDR3 loop: CASSLSSDRAYYGYTF. The CDR3, as DNA: TGTGCCAGCAGTTTATCTAGCGACAGGGCTTACTATGGCTACACCTTC.

This clone was picked up a small number of times. The genes are TRBV30 and TRBJ2-7, with 8 bases matching TRBD1. With 3 bases clipped from V and 6 bases from J, the junction kept 4 bases outside the gene matches. Germline loops: CDR1 GTSNPN, CDR2 SVGIG (reference sequence). The CDR3 length is 12 residues. The CDR3 spells CAWSQQGGEQYF. The DNA for the CDR3 is TGTGCCTGGAGCCAACAGGGGGGCGAGCAGTACTTC.

V usage is TRBV4-1 and J usage is TRBJ2-1; TRBD1 matches at 7 bases. Germline trimming cut 4 bases from V and 2 bases from J; bases unmatched to any gene: 5. Germline V gene sequence: CDR1 MGHRA, CDR2 YSYEKL. CDR3 length equals 15 residues. In DNA form, the CDR3 reads TGCGCCAGCAGCCCCCCCGGGACAGCCTACAATGAGCAGTTCTTC. This gives the protein CASSPPGTAYNEQFF.

The CDR3 DNA reads as TGTGCCAGTAGTAAAGGAAATTCACCCCTCCACTTT. Translated, it gives CASSKGNSPLHF. The chain has TRBV19 and TRBJ1-6; D not certain. Germline lookup yields CDR1 LNHDA and CDR2 SQIVND (reference sequence). This CDR3 is built from 12 residues. Between the trimmed V and J ends, which lost 4 bases and 7 bases, there was a span of 5 bases.

The gene calls are TRBV4-3 and TRBJ2-4; D unclear. The germline V and J ends were trimmed by 4 bases and 0 bases, with 16 bases remaining between them. This CDR3 is built from 17 residues. Germline lookup yields CDR1 LGHNA and CDR2 YSLEER. This CDR3 reads CASSPTPGSLAKNIQYF. In DNA, the CDR3 is TGCGCCAGCAGCCCTACACCAGGATCCTTAGCCAAAAACATTCAGTACTTC.

The chain recombines TRBV7-7 with TRBJ2-2, with D possibly being TRBD1 (6 bases). The V gene's germline CDR1 is SSHAT and CDR2 FNYEAQ (reference sequence). This CDR3 is built from 13 residues. This CDR3 is CATPQGYSGELFF. CDR3 nucleotides: TGTGCTACGCCTCAGGGGTACTCCGGGGAGCTGTTTTTT.

The chain combines TRBV25-1 with TRBJ1-2; no reliable D call. Looked up from germline, CDR1 is MGHDK and CDR2 is SYGVNS. The CDR3 is made up of 15 amino acids. V shed 4 bases and J shed 3 bases, with 15 bases lying between them. The CDR3: CASSGWTGRHYGYTF. For the CDR3, the DNA is TGTGCCAGCAGTGGCTGGACGGGAAGGCACTATGGCTACACCTTC.

There are a few counts of this clone. The rearrangement joins TRBV10-3 to TRBJ2-7; 9 nucleotides align to TRBD1. CDR1 and CDR2 (germline): ENHRY, SYGVKD. The J segment lost 5 bases and the V segment lost 6 bases, leaving 5 bases of the junction unmatched. The CDR3 runs to 13 residues. The CDR3 sequence is CAIRGTGIDEQYF. CDR3 in DNA: TGTGCCATCAGGGGGACAGGGATCGACGAGCAGTACTTC.

J is TRBJ1-6 and V is TRBV25-1; a possible D gene is TRBD1 (5 bases). The CDR3 sequence is 15 residues long. Trimming took off 3 bases at V and 8 bases at J, with 14 bases between the two ends. Germline V gives CDR1 MGHDK, CDR2 SYGVNS. CDR3 sequence: CASSESGLGYSPLHF. CDR3 sequence (DNA): TGTGCCAGCAGTGAGTCGGGACTGGGGTATTCACCCCTCCACTTT.

Comments on this clone: At the DNA level, this CDR3 is encoded by other sequences in the same sample as well. The chain is built from TRBV28 and TRBJ2-5, with unresolved D. Germline loops: CDR1 MDHEN, CDR2 SYDVKM. V was clipped by 7 bases and J by 4 bases, with 7 bases between them. This CDR3 contains 11 residues. The CDR3 sequence: CASTQGETQYF. In DNA form, the CDR3 reads TGTGCCAGCACTCAAGGAGAGACCCAGTACTTC.

This clone was seen more than once but under ten times. CDR3 nucleotide sequence: TGTGCCAGCAGCCCCTCGGACCAAGGAAGGGACATTCAGTACTTC. Amino acid sequence: CASSPSDQGRDIQYF. The chain joins TRBV5-4 to TRBJ2-4; D is uncertain. Trimming left V 4 bases short and J 8 bases short, with 19 bases between. CDR3 length: 15 residues. CDR1 SGHNT and CDR2 YYREEE come from the germline V gene (reference sequence). Filled out from reference TRBV5-4 and TRBJ2-4, the complete variable domain reads ETGVTQSPTHLIKTRGQQVTLRCSSQSGHNTVSWYQQALGQGPQFIFQYYREEENGRGNFPPRFSGLQFPNYSSELNVNALELDDSALYLCASSPSDQGRDIQYFGAGTRLSVL.

In its sample, this clone was seen a few times. This chain links TRBV6-5 with TRBJ2-3; D perhaps matches TRBD2 (6 bases). V dropped 2 bases and J dropped 5 bases, with 17 bases sitting between them. Germline V gene data show CDR1 as MNHEY and CDR2 as SVGAGI. This CDR3 comprises 16 residues. The chain's CDR3 is CASSYGRPGGRDTQYF. For the CDR3, the DNA is TGTGCCAGCAGTTACGGGCGGCCCGGGGGACGAGATACGCAGTATTTT.

The chain has TRBV5-4 and TRBJ1-5; D is undetermined. Germline V gene lookup returns CDR1 SGHNT and CDR2 YYREEE (reference sequence). The CDR3 contains 14 residues. V gave up 4 bases and J gave up 2 bases, with 10 bases separating them. CDR3 DNA sequence: TGTGCCAGCAGCGCCGGTGGCGGCAATCAGCCCCAGCATTTT. Translated: CASSAGGGNQPQHF.

The sample holds a few counts of this clone. This chain uses TRBV11-2 with TRBJ1-6; no definite D call. This CDR3 is 12 amino acids long. Germline V CDR1 and CDR2: SGHAT, FQNNGV. V lost 1 base, J lost 14 bases, and 9 bases lay in between. The CDR3 spells CASSLAGFTLHF. As DNA, the CDR3 is TGTGCCAGCAGCTTAGCTGGTTTCACCCTCCACTTT.

The rearrangement links TRBV5-1 to TRBJ2-2; the D gene is possibly TRBD1 (6 bases). V was clipped by 4 bases and J by 4 bases, with 11 bases between them. The CDR3 sequence is 14 residues long. CDR1 and CDR2 (germline): SGHRS, YFSETQ. CDR3 DNA sequence: TGCGCCAGCAGCGATACAGGGTCCACCGGGGAGCTGTTTTTT. It specifies CASSDTGSTGELFF.